These 18 T cell receptor beta chains originate from one sample sequenced in a study of Graves' ophthalmopathy and Graves' hyperthyroidism. Researchers took RNA transcripts and amplified TCR beta CDR3 regions from them. HTBI-primed RT-PCR formed the first round, and a multiplex PCR formed the second. Using its own MiXCR run on the multiplex PCR reads, TCRdb lists one record per CDR3 protein. This sample carries around 590,000 distinct CDR3 sequences, less than 40% of them seen once, and the ten largest clones take around 4.6%. Material: peripheral blood or thyroid tissue (not recorded which). The receptor source for this set is an adult man with Graves' hyperthyroidism.

This clonotype was counted at least ten times. The chain joins TRBV7-9 to TRBJ2-7; D not resolved. CDR3 size: 14 residues. V lost 4 bases and J 5 bases, leaving 15 bases between the germline ends. The germline gives CDR1 SEHNR, CDR2 FQNEAQ (reference sequence). As DNA, the CDR3 is TGTGCCAGCAGCTCAGACTTCAATTCCCACGAGCAGTACTTC. Protein: CASSSDFNSHEQYF. The full variable domain, in which reference TRBV7-9 and TRBJ2-7 provide the parts outside the CDR3, is DTGVSQNPRHKITKRGQNVTFRCDPISEHNRLYWYRQTLGQGPEFLTYFQNEAQLEKSRLLSDRFSAERPKGSFSTLEIQRTEQGDSAMYLCASSSDFNSHEQYFGPGTRLTVT.

This clonotype was observed many times. The rearrangement links TRBV10-3 to TRBJ1-1; tentatively, D is TRBD1 (5 bases). Germline loops: CDR1 ENHRY, CDR2 SYGVKD. Deletions cut 6 bases from V and 3 bases from J, with 14 bases between. CDR3 length: 14 residues. CDR3 in DNA: TGTGCCATCAGGCTAGACAGTGGTTACACTGAAGCTTTCTTT. Translated: CAIRLDSGYTEAFF.

The chain is built from TRBV29-1 and TRBJ1-2; TRBD1 might be the D (6 bases). Deletions cut 4 bases from V and 7 bases from J, with 22 bases between. This CDR3 contains 15 residues. Germline loops: CDR1 SQVTM, CDR2 ANQGSEA. Here the CDR3 reads CSVGGHLGQSGGYTF. The CDR3 DNA reads as TGCAGCGTTGGTGGGCACCTAGGACAGTCGGGTGGCTACACCTTC.

With regard to this clonotype: At one of its ends the junction is not consistent with the germline gene, which may arise from a read error. The chain carries TRBV29-1 and TRBJ2-6; possibly TRBD2 for D (5 bases). The CDR3 is made up of 11 amino acids. The germline CDR1 and CDR2 sequences are SQVTM and ANQGSEA. In DNA, the CDR3 is TGCAGCGTTGACGGGGACAACGTCCTGACTTTC. Amino acids: CSVDGDNVLTF.

The table lists this clonotype with many counts. The rearrangement uses TRBV20-1 and TRBJ1-6; 8 nucleotides line up with TRBD1. The length of the CDR3 is 14 residues. J lost 8 bases, V lost 1 base, and 4 bases had no gene match. Germline values: CDR1 DFQATT, CDR2 SNEGSKA (reference sequence). The CDR3 loop reads CSARVSGGHSPLHF. CDR3 coding DNA: TGCAGTGCTAGAGTCTCAGGGGGCCATTCACCCCTCCACTTT.

This clonotype has more than one count but fewer than ten. CDR3 protein: CATSDLQGVAGELFF. The CDR3 coding sequence is TGTGCCACCAGTGATTTGCAAGGAGTCGCCGGGGAGCTGTTTTTT. The chain carries TRBV24-1 and TRBJ2-2; no clear D. Deletions cut 0 bases from V and 6 bases from J, with 10 bases between. The length of the CDR3 is 15 residues. Germline V lookup: CDR1 KGHDR, CDR2 SFDVKD.

This clonotype came up a few times. The gene calls are TRBV3-1 and TRBJ1-2; D is uncertain. V lost 2 bases and J lost 5, with 12 bases in between. Germline lookup yields CDR1 LGHDT and CDR2 YNNKEL (reference sequence). CDR3 length: 14 residues. CDR3 loop: CASSQTAGVYGYTF. The CDR3 DNA is TGTGCCAGCAGCCAAACCGCCGGGGTGTATGGCTACACCTTC.

This clonotype was seen only a few times. The rearrangement uses TRBV7-9 and TRBJ2-7; 7 bases are shared with TRBD2. The CDR3 has 14 amino acids. Germline CDR1 SEHNR, CDR2 FQNEAQ (reference sequence). Unmatched junction bases numbered 11, after V lost 6 bases and J lost 6 bases. In DNA, the CDR3 is TGTGCCAGCAGTTTAAACTGGGGGGGTGGCGAGCAGTACTTC. As protein: CASSLNWGGGEQYF.

This sequence joins TRBV7-9 and TRBJ2-1; 7 bases line up with TRBD2. The CDR3 has 14 amino acids. The trim removed 5 bases at V and 6 bases at J, leaving 7 bases unmatched. CDR1 is SEHNR, CDR2 FQNEAQ, per germline (reference sequence). The CDR3 is CASSAYGGSNEQFF. The CDR3 DNA reads TGTGCCAGCAGCGCATATGGCGGGAGCAATGAGCAGTTCTTC.

This clonotype has just a few counts. The chain employs TRBV5-1 and TRBJ1-3, with D possibly TRBD1 on 6 matching bases. The CDR3 sequence is 15 residues long. The germline gives CDR1 SGHRS, CDR2 YFSETQ. V lost 4 bases and J lost 4, with 15 bases in between. The CDR3 coding sequence is TGCGCCAGCAGCACGGAGCCAGGGGCCGGAAACACCATATATTTT. Its translation: CASSTEPGAGNTIYF.

This clonotype was detected many times. The gene calls are TRBV6-5 and TRBJ1-1, with D possibly being TRBD1 (6 bases). The germline CDR1 and CDR2 sequences are MNHEY and SVGAGI. The CDR3 loop spans 15 amino acids. Trimming cost V 8 bases and J 1 base, with 17 bases left between them. The CDR3 reads CASASVGGGNTEAFF. CDR3 bases: TGTGCCAGCGCCTCAGTCGGGGGCGGGAACACTGAAGCTTTCTTT.

CDR3 in DNA: TGCAGTGCTAGGCGGGACACGGGATGGGCGGACAATTCCCAGTACTTC. It codes for CSARRDTGWADNSQYF. The chain joins TRBV20-1 to TRBJ2-5; either TRBD1 or TRBD2 may fit D (6 bases each). V was trimmed by 3 bases and J by 9 bases, leaving 26 bases between them. Germline V CDR1 and CDR2: DFQATT, SNEGSKA (reference sequence). The CDR3 is 16 amino acids.

The chain joins TRBV19 to TRBJ1-1; D gene unclear. This CDR3 spans 14 amino acids. With 5 bases removed from V and 1 base from J, the gap between germline ends came to 11 bases. Germline loops: CDR1 LNHDA, CDR2 SQIVND (reference sequence). The CDR3 region has the DNA TGTGCCAGTAGTTTCCCCCCTCCGAACACTGAAGCTTTCTTT. Residues: CASSFPPPNTEAFF. The full variable domain, in which reference TRBV19 and TRBJ1-1 provide the parts outside the CDR3, is DGGITQSPKYLFRKEGQNVTLSCEQNLNHDAMYWYRQDPGQGLRLIYYSQIVNDFQKGDIAEGYSVSREKKESFPLTVTSAQKNPTAFYLCASSFPPPNTEAFFGQGTRLTVV.

Many counts were recorded for this clonotype. The chain links TRBV7-2 to TRBJ1-1; 10 bases are a match to TRBD1. The trim removed 4 bases at V and 5 bases at J, leaving 1 base unmatched. From germline, CDR1 is SGHTA and CDR2 FQGNSA. The length of the CDR3 is 13 residues. The CDR3 here is CASSWTGGTEAFF. The CDR3 DNA reads TGTGCCAGCAGCTGGACAGGGGGGACTGAAGCTTTCTTT. Based on the CDR3 plus reference TRBV7-2 and TRBJ1-1, the full variable domain is GAGVSQSPSNKVTEKGKDVELRCDPISGHTALYWYRQSLGQGLEFLIYFQGNSAPDKSGLPSDRFSAERTGGSVSTLTIQRTQQEDSAVYLCASSWTGGTEAFFGQGTRLTVV.

This clonotype was detected many times. The chain recombines TRBV15 with TRBJ1-5, with D perhaps TRBD1 (5 bases). Deletions cut 4 bases from V and 2 bases from J, with 15 bases between. This CDR3 is 16 amino acids long. The germline V gene encodes CDR1 LNHNV and CDR2 YYDKDF (reference sequence). The CDR3 nucleotides are TGTGCCACCAGCAACAGGCGGGGAAGGGGCAATCAGCCCCAGCATTTT. Translation gives CATSNRRGRGNQPQHF.

This clonotype was seen many times. The junction shows a germline mismatch at one end, possibly a read error. The chain recombines TRBV7-7 with TRBJ2-2; D not resolved. Germline V gene data show CDR1 as SSHAT and CDR2 as FNYEAQ (reference sequence). The length of the CDR3 is 14 residues. This CDR3 reads CASSTTHNPGELFF. CDR3 DNA sequence: TGTGCTAGCAGCACCACCCATAACCCCGGGGAGCTGTTTTTT.

Note on this clonotype: Relative to the germline gene, one junction end is altered; a read error may explain this. This chain connects TRBV7-9 to TRBJ2-7; 8 nucleotides agree with TRBD2. The V gene's germline CDR1 is SEHNR and CDR2 FQNEAQ (reference sequence). The CDR3 sequence is 17 residues long. The CDR3 coding sequence is TGTGCCAGCAGGTTAGCGGGAAGCGGGCCTATCTCCTACGAGCAGTACTTC. Translated: CASRLAGSGPISYEQYF.

This clonotype was seen ten or more times. J is TRBJ1-2 and V is TRBV30, with TRBD1 as a possible D gene (6 bases). Germline loops: CDR1 GTSNPN, CDR2 SVGIG (reference sequence). The CDR3 has 11 residues. The V end lost 6 bases, the J end lost 7 bases, and 12 bases lay between the germline ends. The CDR3 reads CACGQSAGYTF. DNA for the CDR3: TGTGCCTGTGGACAGAGTGCTGGCTACACCTTC.